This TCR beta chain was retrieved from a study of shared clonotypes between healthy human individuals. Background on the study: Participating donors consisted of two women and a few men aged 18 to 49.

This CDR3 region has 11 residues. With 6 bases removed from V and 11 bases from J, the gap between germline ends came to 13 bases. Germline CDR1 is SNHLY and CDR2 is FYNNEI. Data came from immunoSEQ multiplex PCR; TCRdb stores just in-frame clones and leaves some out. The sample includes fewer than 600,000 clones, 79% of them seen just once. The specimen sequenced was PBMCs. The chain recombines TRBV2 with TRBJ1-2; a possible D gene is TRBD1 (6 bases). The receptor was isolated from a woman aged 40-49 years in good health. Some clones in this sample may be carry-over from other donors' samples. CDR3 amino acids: CASRYHRDYTF. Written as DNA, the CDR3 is TGTGCCAGCAGATATCACAGGGATTACACCTTC.